Below, 5 T cell receptor beta chains from the same sample are listed, as sequenced in a study of T cell responses to AZD1222 COVID-19 vaccine. Repertoires were generated with immunoSEQ multiplex PCR, while TCRdb's copy carries only in-frame clones and drops some. The table shows about 140,000 clones, with around 90% occurring only once. The sequencing used peripheral blood, collected on day 0 of AZD1222 vaccination. The receptors here all came from an adult in good health.

The chain is built from TRBV5-4 and TRBJ2-3; a possible D gene is TRBD2 (5 bases). The CDR3 is made up of 14 amino acids. Germline CDR1 is SGHNT and CDR2 is YYREEE (reference sequence). Between the trimmed V and J ends, which lost 0 bases and 2 bases, there was a span of 7 bases. CDR3 nucleotides: TGTGCCAGCAGCTTGGGGGAGTTCACAGATACGCAGTATTTT. Protein: CASSLGEFTDTQYF.

The V and J genes are TRBV11-2 and TRBJ1-2; no clear D gene. The germline V and J ends were trimmed by 5 bases and 8 bases, with 27 bases remaining between them. Germline V CDR1 and CDR2: SGHAT, FQNNGV. The CDR3 has 17 residues. The DNA of the CDR3 is TGTGCCAGCAGCCCCGCGCGTAAGGGATCCGGTCTCGCCGGCTACACCTTC. This gives the protein CASSPARKGSGLAGYTF.

The V gene is TRBV7-3, the J gene TRBJ2-6; 9 positions match TRBD2. There are 19 residues in the CDR3. CDR1 and CDR2 from the germline V gene are SGHTA and FQGTGA. Trimming cost V 1 base and J 4 bases; bases outside gene matches: 11. DNA of the CDR3: TGTGCCAGCAGCTTAATGACGGGTGCGGGAGGGGCCGGGGCCAACGTCCTGACTTTC. Translating gives CASSLMTGAGGAGANVLTF.

For this clone: One end of the junction fails to match germline, which may point to a read error. The V gene is TRBV18, the J gene TRBJ1-2, with D perhaps matching TRBD1 (6 bases). The germline V gene has CDR1 KGHSH and CDR2 LQKENI. The CDR3 has 14 amino acids. The CDR3 region is CASSPPGAGYGYTF. CDR3 DNA sequence: TGTGCCAGCTCCCCACCGGGGGCTGGCTATGGCTACACCTTC. The full variable domain, rest sourced from reference TRBV18 and TRBJ1-2, is NAGVMQNPRHLVRRRGQEARLRCSPMKGHSHVYWYRQLPEEGLKFMVYLQKENIIDESGMPKERFSAEFPKEGPSILRIQQVVRGDSAAYFCASSPPGAGYGYTFGSGTRLTVV.

Here the CDR3 DNA reads TGTGCCAGCAGCCTTCTAGGGACCGGGGAGCTGTTTTTT. Its translation is CASSLLGTGELFF. This chain links TRBV3-1 (or the pseudogene TRBV3-2) with TRBJ2-2; D remains unclear. Germline values: CDR1 LGHDT, CDR2 YNNKEL (reference sequence). The CDR3 contains 13 residues. V lost 4 bases to trimming and J lost 5 bases, with 8 bases between them.